This TCR beta chain was sequenced in a study of OX40 agonist ivuxolimab in advanced cancers. In the study overall: Dose-escalation patients were diagnosed with hepatocellular carcinoma, melanoma, renal cell cancer or head and neck cancer.

The CDR3 runs to 13 residues. Germline-derived CDR1 and CDR2 are MDHEN and SYDVKM. V was pared by 8 bases and J by 4 bases, with 14 bases between. Sequenced by immunoSEQ multiplex PCR; TCRdb stores in-frame clones only, minus some. Here the sample spans some 80,000 clones, over 80% being singletons. Sequences were derived from CD4+ or CD8+ T cells sorted from blood, sampled in a trial of the OX40 agonist ivuxolimab. The chain recombines TRBV28 with TRBJ2-5; no reliable D call. This TCR came from an adult with an advanced solid tumor such as melanoma, head and neck, liver or kidney cancer. The CDR3 protein is CASHRSGVETQYF. The DNA for the CDR3 is TGTGCCAGCCACCGGTCAGGTGTAGAGACCCAGTACTTC.